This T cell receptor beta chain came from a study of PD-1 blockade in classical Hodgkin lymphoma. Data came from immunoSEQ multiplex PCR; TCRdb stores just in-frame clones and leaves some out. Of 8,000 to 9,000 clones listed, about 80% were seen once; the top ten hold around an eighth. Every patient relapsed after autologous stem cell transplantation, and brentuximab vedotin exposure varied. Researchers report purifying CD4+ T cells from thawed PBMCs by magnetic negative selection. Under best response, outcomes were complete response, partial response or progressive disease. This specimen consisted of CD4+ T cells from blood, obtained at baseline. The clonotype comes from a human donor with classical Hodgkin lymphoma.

In nucleotides, the CDR3 is TGTGCCAGCAGACAGTCTAGCACAGATACGCAGTATTTT. Translation gives CASRQSSTDTQYF. The chain employs TRBV27 and TRBJ2-3, with D unresolved. The germline V gene encodes CDR1 MNHEY and CDR2 SMNVEV (reference sequence). This CDR3 contains 13 residues. With 6 bases removed from V and 0 bases from J, the gap between germline ends came to 7 bases.